The present entry profiles one TCR beta chain with its context. Its recognized antigen is unknown. Qualities for individual bases were not recorded, and no much larger clone is one base off. The record originates from a study of blood T cell repertoires in COVID-19 (TCRdb year 2020). Regarding the study in general: Samples covering the acute and convalescent phases of COVID-19 were provided by collaborators in the United States, Italy and Spain. The prospective study material was composed of cDNA or gDNA derived from T cells, B-cell-depleted T cells, or PBMCs. Subjects who had been exposed to COVID-19, were actively infected with it, or had recovered from it provided the deeply sampled blood TCRbeta repertoires that made up the dataset. The repertoires were released in a freely available public database intended as a resource for research on the immune response to SARS-CoV-2. Samples were obtained from the ongoing ImmuneRACE study (first 160 participants) and from about 1,300 subjects provided by 6 global collaborators. A de-identified subject ID, COVID-19 status, age in years and sex were almost always included in the sample metadata. Where HLA class I and class II types were available, the types were taken from metadata supplied by the sample provider, not from assay-based typing. Study-wide conclusions, independent of this receptor: The quantity of clinical and demographic metadata differed by source and by participant and was supplied without curation.

TCRbeta CDR3 regions were amplified from genomic DNA by means of the immunoSEQ Assay, a bias-controlled multiplex PCR. Per the source publication's procedure: The number of nucleated cells in each sample was estimated from the amplification of reference gene primers within the assay. To quantify the absolute abundance of each unique TCRbeta CDR3 rearrangement, sequence reads were collapsed and filtered. For each sample, productive Simpson clonality was calculated by taking the square root of Simpson's diversity index across productive rearrangements. Entries here come from immuneACCESS through TCRdb and include only in-frame sequences with V and J called. Some clones fail to appear in such tables; in the studies checked, an unresolved V gene covers under half of the shortfall, and the cause of the remainder is unknown. Clone size and the V and J calls come from that table; the DNA yielded D and trimming. The sample table holds roughly 220,000 clones, of which approximately 90% were seen once. The ten largest clones add up to about 6% of the sample.

Each collaborating institution followed its own protocols to collect whole blood in K2EDTA tubes. For TCRbeta analysis, collaborator samples were shipped as frozen whole blood, as isolated PBMCs, or as DNA extracted from either sample type. The sample consisted of peripheral blood. This TCR derives from a man aged 80 or over with acute or convalescent COVID-19.

The nucleotides read TGTGCCAGCAGCCCCACCGGGGGTGGCCAAGAGACCCAGTACTTC. Its translation is CASSPTGGGQETQYF. The chain is assembled from TRBV5-4 and TRBJ2-5, and TRBD2 may be the D gene, going by 6 matching bases. The V and J ends are trimmed by 4 bases and 1 base, leaving 14 bases between them. For CDR1 and CDR2, the germline V gene (reference sequence) lists SGHNT and YYREEE. The CDR3 covers 15 residues, taking in both the cysteine and the phenylalanine. The read is trimmed to its CDR3 DNA, 45 bases read in frame from base 1.